This record concerns one T cell receptor beta chain sequence. The data are from a study of blood T cell repertoires in COVID-19. Cohorts were assigned according to the clinical history that participants reported. Germline CDR1 reads DFQATT; CDR2 reads SNEGSKA (reference sequence). Trimming stripped 3 bases from V and 4 bases from J, with 15 bases between. The CDR3 spans 14 residues. The repertoire was sequenced with immunoSEQ multiplex PCR; TCRdb's copy has only in-frame clones and lacks some. The repertoire includes about 320,000 clones, over 75% of them detected once, and over 4.5% sits in the top ten.

The TCR comes from a man younger than 45 who had recovered from COVID-19. The chain joins TRBV20-1 to TRBJ1-2; D perhaps matches TRBD1 (5 bases). The specimen was PBMCs or T cells enriched from blood (not recorded which). This CDR3 reads CSASLTAYLYGYTF. The DNA of the CDR3 is TGCAGTGCTAGTCTGACAGCGTACCTCTATGGCTACACCTTC.